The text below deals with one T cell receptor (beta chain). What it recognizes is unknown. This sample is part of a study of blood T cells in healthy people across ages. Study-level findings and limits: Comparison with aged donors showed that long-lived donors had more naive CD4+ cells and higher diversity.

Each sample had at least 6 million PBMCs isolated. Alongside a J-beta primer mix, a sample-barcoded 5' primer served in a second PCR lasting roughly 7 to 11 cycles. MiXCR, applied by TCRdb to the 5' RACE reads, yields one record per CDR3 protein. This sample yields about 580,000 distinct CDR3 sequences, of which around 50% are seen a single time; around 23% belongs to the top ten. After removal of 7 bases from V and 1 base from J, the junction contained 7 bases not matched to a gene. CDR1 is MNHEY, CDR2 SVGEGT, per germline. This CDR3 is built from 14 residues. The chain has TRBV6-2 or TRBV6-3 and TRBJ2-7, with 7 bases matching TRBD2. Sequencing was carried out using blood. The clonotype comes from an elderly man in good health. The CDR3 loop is CASNPGTTSYEQYF. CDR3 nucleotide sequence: TGTGCCAGCAATCCCGGGACTACATCCTACGAGCAGTACTTC.